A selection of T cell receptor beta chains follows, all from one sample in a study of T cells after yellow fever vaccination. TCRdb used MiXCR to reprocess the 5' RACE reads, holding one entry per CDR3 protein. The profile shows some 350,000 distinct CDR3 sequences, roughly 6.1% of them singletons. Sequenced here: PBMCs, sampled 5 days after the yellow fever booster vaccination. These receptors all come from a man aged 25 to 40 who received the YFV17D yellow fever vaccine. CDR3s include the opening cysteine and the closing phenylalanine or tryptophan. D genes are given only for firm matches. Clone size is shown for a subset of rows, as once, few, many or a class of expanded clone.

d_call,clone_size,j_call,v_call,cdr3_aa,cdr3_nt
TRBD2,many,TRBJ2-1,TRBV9,CASSPRTSGRVSSYNEQFF,TGTGCCAGCAGCCCCCGAACTAGCGGGAGGGTGAGCTCCTACAATGAGCAGTTCTTC
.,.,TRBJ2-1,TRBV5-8,CASSLASALGQFF,TGTGCCAGCAGCTTGGCCTCGGCACTTGGGCAGTTCTTC
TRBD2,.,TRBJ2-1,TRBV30,CALTGLAGYNEQFF,TGTGCCTTAACGGGGCTAGCGGGCTACAATGAGCAGTTCTTC
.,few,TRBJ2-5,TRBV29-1,CSVGGLGETQYF,TGCAGCGTTGGGGGACTGGGAGAGACCCAGTACTTC
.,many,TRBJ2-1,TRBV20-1,CSASGSSNNEQFF,TGCAGTGCTAGCGGGAGTAGTAACAATGAGCAGTTCTTC
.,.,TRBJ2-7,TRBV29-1,CSGLNPEGQYF,TGCAGCGGCCTAAACCCTGAGGGGCAGTACTTC
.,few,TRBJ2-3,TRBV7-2,CASSPGGILLRDTQYF,TGTGCCAGCAGCCCCGGGGGAATTCTACTTCGAGATACGCAGTATTTT
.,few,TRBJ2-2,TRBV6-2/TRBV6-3,CASRWTTGELFF,TGTGCCAGCAGATGGACGACCGGGGAGCTGTTTTTT
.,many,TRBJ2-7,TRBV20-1,CSARGTTGSYEQYF,TGCAGTGCTAGAGGAACGACAGGATCCTACGAGCAGTACTTC
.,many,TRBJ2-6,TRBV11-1,CASSLIRHSSSGANVLTF,TGTGCCAGCAGCTTGATAAGACACTCGTCCTCTGGGGCCAACGTCCTGACTTTC
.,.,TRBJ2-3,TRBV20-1,CSANQAAKHLTDTQYF,TGCAGTGCTAACCAGGCTGCTAAGCATCTCACAGATACGCAGTATTTT
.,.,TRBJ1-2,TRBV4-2,CASSQDPISTNYGYTF,TGTGCCAGCAGCCAAGACCCGATCTCCACTAACTATGGCTACACCTTC
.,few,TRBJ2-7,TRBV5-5,CASRSREGIHEQYF,TGTGCCAGCAGGTCACGGGAAGGAATTCACGAGCAGTACTTC
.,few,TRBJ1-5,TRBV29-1,CSVVGGTNQPQHF,TGCAGCGTTGTAGGGGGAACTAATCAGCCCCAGCATTTT
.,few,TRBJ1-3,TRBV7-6,CASSPWGTGSSGNTIYF,TGTGCCAGCAGCCCATGGGGCACAGGAAGCTCTGGAAACACCATATATTTT
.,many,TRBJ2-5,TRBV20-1,CSAEGPGGETQYF,TGCAGTGCGGAGGGACCGGGCGGAGAGACCCAGTACTTC
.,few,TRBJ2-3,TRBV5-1,CASSLRGGGSDTQYF,TGCGCCAGCAGCTTGAGAGGGGGTGGGTCGGATACGCAGTATTTT